The 4 T cell receptor beta chains below come from one sample, sequenced in a study of tumor-infiltrating lymphocytes in primary liver carcinoma. A primer in the constant region served to generate TCR beta cDNA from 450 to 600 ng of total RNA. Sequencing libraries for TCR beta derived from three nested multiplex PCR rounds that used slightly modified ARM-PCR. TRBV1-TRBV30 forward primers and a C-beta reverse primer were used in the first two PCR rounds, which each ran for ten to eleven cycles. In TCRdb, the multiplex PCR reads were re-called with MiXCR into one record per CDR3 protein. The sample contains roughly 190,000 distinct CDR3 sequences, about 85% of which appear only once. Co-extracting RNA and DNA was done with roughly 17-32 mg of unsorted bulk tissue as input. The material sequenced was tumor tissue from primary liver carcinoma. These TCRs come from a man aged 35 to 55 with primary liver carcinoma and hepatitis B virus infection.

Note on this clonotype: A read error may explain this, as a much larger clone is one base away. V and J are TRBV5-1 and TRBJ1-1; D is possibly TRBD1 (6 bases). The CDR3 is 15 amino acids. Trimming shortened V by 8 bases and J by 1 base, and 18 bases separated the two germline ends. The germline V gene has CDR1 SGHRS and CDR2 YFSETQ. The CDR3, as DNA: TGCGCCAGGAGCGACAGGCCGGGGTGGAACACTGAAGCTTTCTTT. This codes for CARSDRPGWNTEAFF.

A word on this clonotype: At one of its ends the junction is not consistent with the germline gene, which may arise from a read error. The rearrangement links TRBV19 to TRBJ2-1; 10 bases are a match to TRBD1. The CDR3 runs to 15 residues. Germline CDR1 is LNHDA and CDR2 is SQIVND (reference sequence). CDR3 sequence: CASVNDRTGGNVQFF. CDR3 sequence (DNA): TGTGCCAGTGTCAACGACCGGACAGGGGGAAATGTGCAGTTCTTC.

To note about this clonotype: Likely a read error: the CDR3 ends without its conserved phenylalanine or tryptophan. The V call is TRBV5-5, the J call TRBJ2-7; the D is unclear. Looked up from germline, CDR1 is SGHKS and CDR2 is YYEKEE (reference sequence). This CDR3 has 15 residues. In DNA, the CDR3 is TGTGCCAGCAGCTTGTCACAGCTGAGCTCCTACGATCAGTACTCC. It specifies CASSLSQLSSYDQYS.

The chain is built from TRBV11-1 and TRBJ2-3; D ambiguous. In germline, CDR1 is SGHAT, CDR2 FQDESV (reference sequence). The CDR3 totals 14 residues. The DNA of the CDR3 is TGTCCCAAGAGCACTAAGGGCCCGTTTGATACGCAGTATTTT. Its protein is CPKSTKGPFDTQYF.